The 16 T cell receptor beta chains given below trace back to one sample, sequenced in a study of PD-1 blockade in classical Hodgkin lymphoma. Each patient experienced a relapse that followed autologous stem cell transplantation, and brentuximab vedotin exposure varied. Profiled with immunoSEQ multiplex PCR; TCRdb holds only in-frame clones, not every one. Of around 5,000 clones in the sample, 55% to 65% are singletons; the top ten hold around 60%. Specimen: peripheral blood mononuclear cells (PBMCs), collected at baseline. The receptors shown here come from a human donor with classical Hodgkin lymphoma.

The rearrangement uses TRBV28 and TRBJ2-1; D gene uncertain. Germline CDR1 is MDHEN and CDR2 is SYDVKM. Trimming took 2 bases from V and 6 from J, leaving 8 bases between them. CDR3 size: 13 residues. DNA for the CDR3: TGTGCCAGCAGTTTAGCACAGTTCAATGAGCAGTTCTTC. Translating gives CASSLAQFNEQFF.

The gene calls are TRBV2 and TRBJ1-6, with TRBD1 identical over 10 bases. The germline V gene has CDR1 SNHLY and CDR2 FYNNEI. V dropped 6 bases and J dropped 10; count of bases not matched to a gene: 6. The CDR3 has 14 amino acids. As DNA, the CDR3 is TGTGCCAGCAGGGGGGACAGGGGTTTCTCACCCCTCCACTTT. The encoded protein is CASRGDRGFSPLHF.

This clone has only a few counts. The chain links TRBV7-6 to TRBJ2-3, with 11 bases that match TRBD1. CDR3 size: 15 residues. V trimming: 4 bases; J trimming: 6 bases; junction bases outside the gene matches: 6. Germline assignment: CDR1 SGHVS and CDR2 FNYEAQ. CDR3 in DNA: TGTGCCAGCAGCTCCGGACAGGGGGCTGTGGATACGCAGTATTTT. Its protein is CASSSGQGAVDTQYF. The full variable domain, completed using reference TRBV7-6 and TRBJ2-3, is GAGVSQSPRYKVTKRGQDVALRCDPISGHVSLYWYRQALGQGPEFLTYFNYEAQQDKSGLPNDRFSAERPEGSISTLTIQRTEQRDSAMYRCASSSGQGAVDTQYFGPGTRLTVL.

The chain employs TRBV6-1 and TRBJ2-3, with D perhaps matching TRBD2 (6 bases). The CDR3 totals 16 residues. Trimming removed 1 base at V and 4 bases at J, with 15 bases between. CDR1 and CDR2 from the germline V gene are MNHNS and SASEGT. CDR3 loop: CASSEVFGGPSDTQYF. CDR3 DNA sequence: TGTGCCAGCAGTGAAGTTTTCGGAGGGCCCTCAGATACGCAGTATTTT.

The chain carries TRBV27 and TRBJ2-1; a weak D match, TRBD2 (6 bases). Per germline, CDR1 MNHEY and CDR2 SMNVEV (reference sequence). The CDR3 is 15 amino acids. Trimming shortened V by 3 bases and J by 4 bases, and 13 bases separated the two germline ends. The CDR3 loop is CASSLEGGLYNEQFF. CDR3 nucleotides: TGTGCCAGCAGTTTGGAGGGCGGCTTATACAATGAGCAGTTCTTC.

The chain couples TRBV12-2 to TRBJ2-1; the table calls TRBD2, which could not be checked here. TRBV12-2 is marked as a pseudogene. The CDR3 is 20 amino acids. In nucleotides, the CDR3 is TGTGCAAGTCGCTTGGCGAGGGAGACTAGCGGGGGGCTCTCCTACAATGAGCAGTTCTTC. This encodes CASRLARETSGGLSYNEQFF.

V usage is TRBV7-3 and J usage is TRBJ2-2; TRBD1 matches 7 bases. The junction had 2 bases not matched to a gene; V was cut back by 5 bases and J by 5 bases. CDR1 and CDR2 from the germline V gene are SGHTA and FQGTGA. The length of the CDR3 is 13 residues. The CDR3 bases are TGTGCCAGCAGCCCACAGGGGACCGGGGAGCTGTTTTTT. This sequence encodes CASSPQGTGELFF.

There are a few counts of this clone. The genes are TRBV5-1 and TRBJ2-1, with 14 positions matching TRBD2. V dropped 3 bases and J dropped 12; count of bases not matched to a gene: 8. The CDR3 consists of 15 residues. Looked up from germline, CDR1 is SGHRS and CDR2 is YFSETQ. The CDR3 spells CASSSSGTSGRGQFF. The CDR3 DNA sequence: TGCGCCAGCAGCTCGTCCGGGACTAGCGGGAGAGGGCAGTTCTTC.

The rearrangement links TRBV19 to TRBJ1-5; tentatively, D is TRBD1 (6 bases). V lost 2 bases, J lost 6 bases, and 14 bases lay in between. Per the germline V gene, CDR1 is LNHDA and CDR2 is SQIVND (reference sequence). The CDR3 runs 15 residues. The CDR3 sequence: CASSIIPGAGQPQHF. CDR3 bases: TGTGCCAGTAGTATAATTCCGGGGGCTGGTCAGCCCCAGCATTTT.

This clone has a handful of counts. CDR3 residues: CASSYWRDLTYEQYF. In nucleotides, the CDR3 is TGTGCCAGCAGTTACTGGCGGGACCTCACCTACGAGCAGTACTTC. The chain recombines TRBV6-6 with TRBJ2-7; a weak D match, TRBD2 (6 bases). CDR1 and CDR2 (germline): MNHNY, SVGAGI (reference sequence). The CDR3 has 15 residues. The V end lost 1 base, the J end lost 2 bases, and 12 bases lay between the germline ends.

CDR3: CASSFVVGNTEAFF. The CDR3 DNA reads as TGTGCCAGCAGCTTCGTAGTGGGGAACACTGAAGCTTTCTTT. The rearrangement joins TRBV5-5 to TRBJ1-1; D ambiguous. V was clipped by 2 bases and J by 1 base, with 9 bases between them. This CDR3 region has 14 residues. Germline V gene sequence: CDR1 SGHKS, CDR2 YYEKEE (reference sequence).

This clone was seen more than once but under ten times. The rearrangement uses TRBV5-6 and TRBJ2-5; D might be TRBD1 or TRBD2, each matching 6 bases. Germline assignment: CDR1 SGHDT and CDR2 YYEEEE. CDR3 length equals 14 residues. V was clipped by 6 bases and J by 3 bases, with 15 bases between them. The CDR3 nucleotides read TGTGCCAGCACCCTGGGGGGCGCGGAAGAGACCCAGTACTTC. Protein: CASTLGGAEETQYF.

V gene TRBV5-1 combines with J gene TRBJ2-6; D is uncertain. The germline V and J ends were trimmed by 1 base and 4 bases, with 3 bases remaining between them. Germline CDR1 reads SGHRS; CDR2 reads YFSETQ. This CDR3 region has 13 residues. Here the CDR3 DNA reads TGCGCCAGCAGCTTGTACGGGGCCAACGTCCTGACTTTC. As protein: CASSLYGANVLTF.

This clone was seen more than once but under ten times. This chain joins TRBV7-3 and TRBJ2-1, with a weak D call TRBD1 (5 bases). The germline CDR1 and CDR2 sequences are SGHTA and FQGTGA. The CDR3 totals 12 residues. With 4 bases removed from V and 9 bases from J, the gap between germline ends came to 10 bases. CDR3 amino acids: CASSSRVGEQFF. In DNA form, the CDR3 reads TGTGCCAGCAGCTCCAGGGTCGGTGAGCAGTTCTTC.

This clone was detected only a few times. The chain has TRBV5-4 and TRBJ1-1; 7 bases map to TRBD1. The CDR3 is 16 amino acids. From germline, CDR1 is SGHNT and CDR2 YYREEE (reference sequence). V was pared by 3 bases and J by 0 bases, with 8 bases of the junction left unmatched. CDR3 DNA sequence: TGTGCCAGCAGCTCGGGACAGTACGGATTGAACACTGAAGCTTTCTTT. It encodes CASSSGQYGLNTEAFF.

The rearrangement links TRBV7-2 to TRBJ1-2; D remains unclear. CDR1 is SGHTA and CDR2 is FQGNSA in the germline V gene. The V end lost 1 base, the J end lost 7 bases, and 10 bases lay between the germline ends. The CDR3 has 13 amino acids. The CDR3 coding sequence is TGTGCCAGCAGCTTAGTCCCGGAGTCTGGCTACACCTTC. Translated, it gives CASSLVPESGYTF. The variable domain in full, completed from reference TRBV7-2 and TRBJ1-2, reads GAGVSQSPSNKVTEKGKDVELRCDPISGHTALYWYRQSLGQGLEFLIYFQGNSAPDKSGLPSDRFSAERTGGSVSTLTIQRTQQEDSAVYLCASSLVPESGYTFGSGTRLTVV.